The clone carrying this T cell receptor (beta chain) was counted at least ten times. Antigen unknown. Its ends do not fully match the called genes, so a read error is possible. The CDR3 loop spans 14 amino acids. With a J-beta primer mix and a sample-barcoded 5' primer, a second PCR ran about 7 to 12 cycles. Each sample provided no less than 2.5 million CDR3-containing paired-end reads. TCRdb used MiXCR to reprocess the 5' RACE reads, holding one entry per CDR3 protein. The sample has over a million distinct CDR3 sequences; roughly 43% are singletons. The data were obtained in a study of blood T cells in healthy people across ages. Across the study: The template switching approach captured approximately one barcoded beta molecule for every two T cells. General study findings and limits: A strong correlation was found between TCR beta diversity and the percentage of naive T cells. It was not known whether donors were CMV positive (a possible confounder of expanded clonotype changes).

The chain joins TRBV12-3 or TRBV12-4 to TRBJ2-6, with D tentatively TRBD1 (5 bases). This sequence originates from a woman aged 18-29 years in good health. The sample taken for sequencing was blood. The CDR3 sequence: CASSPGSGANVLTF. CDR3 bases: TGTGCCAGCAGTCCAGGGTCTGGTGCCAACGTCCTGACTTTC.